These T cell receptor beta chains were read from a single sample in a study of T cells in Graves' hyperthyroidism and ophthalmopathy. One entry per CDR3 protein results from TCRdb running MiXCR on the multiplex PCR reads. Of 800,000 or so distinct CDR3 sequences listed, roughly 37% are singletons. The specimen was blood. These receptors were taken from a man aged 18 to 29 with Graves' hyperthyroidism. The CDR3 runs from the conserved cysteine through the conserved F or W. D genes are given only for firm matches. A row's size may be missing; if present it is once, few, many or a size class.

clone_size,j_call,d_call,v_call,cdr3_aa,cdr3_nt
many,TRBJ2-7,.,TRBV7-9,CASSSTGEQYF,TGTGCCAGCAGCTCGACGGGGGAGCAGTACTTC
.,TRBJ1-5,.,TRBV5-1,CASSFDRLQDPQHF,TGCGCCAGCAGCTTCGACAGACTCCAGGATCCCCAGCATTTT
.,TRBJ1-2,.,TRBV12-3/TRBV12-4,CASSPKRGGDYGYTF,TGTGCCAGCAGTCCGAAGAGGGGGGGCGACTATGGCTACACCTTC
.,TRBJ2-7,.,TRBV5-1,CASILGRDEQYF,TGCGCCAGCATCTTGGGGCGAGACGAGCAGTACTTC
once,TRBJ2-2,TRBD1,TRBV2,CASRAPGQGLGTGELFF,TGTGCCAGCAGAGCACCGGGACAGGGTCTGGGGACCGGGGAGCTGTTTTTT
many,TRBJ2-7,.,TRBV19,CASGHLGEQYF,TGTGCCAGTGGGCACCTGGGGGAGCAGTACTTC
many,TRBJ1-2,.,TRBV7-9,CASSLEGGERGYTF,TGTGCCAGCAGCTTAGAGGGCGGGGAGCGTGGCTACACCTTC
many,TRBJ2-5,TRBD1,TRBV2,CASSEGQYQETQYF,TGTGCCAGCAGTGAGGGACAGTACCAAGAGACCCAGTACTTC
few,TRBJ2-5,TRBD2,TRBV4-1,CASSQDSGLAGETQYF,TGCGCCAGCAGCCAAGACAGTGGACTAGCGGGAGAGACCCAGTACTTC
many,TRBJ1-3,.,TRBV9,CASSVEMGVGNTIYF,TGTGCCAGCAGCGTAGAGATGGGGGTTGGAAACACCATATATTTT
few,TRBJ1-2,TRBD1,TRBV12-3/TRBV12-4,CASSQGDSSDLDGYTF,TGTGCCAGCAGTCAGGGGGACAGTTCCGATTTAGATGGCTACACCTTC
many,TRBJ1-2,TRBD1,TRBV29-1,CSAHEGQVGYGYTF,TGCAGCGCTCACGAAGGACAGGTGGGCTATGGCTACACCTTC
few,TRBJ1-2,TRBD1,TRBV2,CASSWGQGDYGYTF,TGTGCCAGCAGCTGGGGACAGGGGGACTATGGCTACACCTTC
.,TRBJ2-7,TRBD1,TRBV2,CASSETGVYEQYF,TGTGCCAGCAGTGAAACAGGGGTTTACGAGCAGTACTTC